A selection of T cell receptor beta chains follows, all from one sample in a study of blood T cell repertoires in COVID-19. TCRdb's table, derived via immunoSEQ multiplex PCR, lists solely in-frame clones and lacks some. Of nearly 60,000 clones in the sample, approximately 81% are singletons; the top ten hold approximately 4.5%. The sequenced sample consisted of peripheral blood. The receptors were sampled from a man aged 40-50 years with active COVID-19. The CDR3 runs from the conserved cysteine through the conserved F or W. A D gene is named only where the DNA matches it firmly. Size is stated for part of the rows, as once, few or many counts, or as a class when the clone is expanded.

size: -; D: TRBD2; length: 14; J: TRBJ2-1; V: TRBV10-1; CDR3: CASSRAGVYNEQFF; DNA: TGCGCCAGCAGTCGAGCGGGGGTATACAATGAGCAGTTCTTC
size: -; D: TRBD1; length: 16; J: TRBJ1-2; V: TRBV28; CDR3: CASSYGTGAVNYGYTF; DNA: TGTGCCAGCAGTTATGGGACAGGGGCCGTTAACTATGGCTACACCTTC
size: -; D: -; length: 13; J: TRBJ1-5; V: TRBV6-6; CDR3: CASSPYRDQPQHF; DNA: TGTGCCAGCAGTCCTTACAGGGACCAGCCCCAGCATTTT
size: -; D: TRBD1; length: 17; J: TRBJ1-2; V: TRBV19; CDR3: CASSTSQSQGARDGYTF; DNA: TGTGCCAGTAGTACCTCGCAAAGTCAGGGGGCGCGGGATGGCTACACCTTC
size: -; D: TRBD1; length: 17; J: TRBJ1-4; V: TRBV7-6; CDR3: CASSLPPPGTGDEKLFF; DNA: TGTGCCAGCAGCTTACCTCCTCCCGGGACAGGGGACGAAAAACTGTTTTTT
size: -; D: -; length: 15; J: TRBJ2-7; V: TRBV3-1/TRBV3-2; CDR3: CASSPPTSRRYEQYF; DNA: TGTGCCAGCAGCCCCCCCACTAGCCGGCGATACGAGCAGTACTTC
size: -; D: -; length: 14; J: TRBJ1-4; V: TRBV3-1/TRBV3-2; CDR3: CASSLGLRPEKLFF; DNA: TGTGCCAGCAGCCTTGGACTTAGGCCCGAAAAACTGTTTTTT
size: -; D: -; length: 14; J: TRBJ2-1; V: TRBV19; CDR3: CASSIDGSTHEQFF; DNA: TGTGCCAGTAGTATCGACGGGAGCACCCATGAGCAGTTCTTC
size: -; D: -; length: 11; J: TRBJ2-5; V: TRBV28; CDR3: CASSSWRTQYF; DNA: TGTGCCAGCAGCTCATGGAGGACCCAGTACTTC
size: -; D: TRBD2; length: 19; J: TRBJ2-1; V: TRBV7-3; CDR3: CASSPGTSGFPNSYNEQFF; DNA: TGTGCCAGCAGCCCAGGGACTAGCGGGTTCCCAAACTCCTACAATGAGCAGTTCTTC
size: -; D: TRBD1; length: 18; J: TRBJ1-1; V: TRBV7-3; CDR3: CASSLRPVTGGTNTEAFF; DNA: TGTGCCAGCAGCTTAAGGCCCGTAACAGGGGGTACGAACACTGAAGCTTTCTTT
size: -; D: -; length: 19; J: TRBJ2-1; V: TRBV7-3; CDR3: CASSLRPLRRGLSYNEQFF; DNA: TGTGCCAGCAGCTTAAGGCCCCTACGGCGGGGTCTCTCCTACAATGAGCAGTTCTTC
size: few; D: TRBD1; length: 13; J: TRBJ2-7; V: TRBV30; CDR3: CAWMDRTSYEQYF; DNA: TGTGCCTGGATGGACAGGACGTCCTACGAGCAGTACTTC
size: -; D: TRBD1; length: 17; J: TRBJ1-3; V: TRBV6-1; CDR3: CASSAGDRGYSGNTIYF; DNA: TGTGCCAGCAGTGCCGGGGACAGGGGTTATTCTGGAAACACCATATATTTT
size: -; D: -; length: 14; J: TRBJ1-3; V: TRBV29-1; CDR3: CSVGLGPFGNTIYF; DNA: TGCAGCGTGGGTTTGGGCCCGTTCGGAAACACCATATATTTT
size: once; D: -; length: 15; J: TRBJ2-4; V: TRBV11-2; CDR3: CASSPWTGTMNIQYF; DNA: TGTGCCAGCAGCCCTTGGACCGGGACAATGAACATTCAGTACTTC
size: -; D: TRBD2; length: 13; J: TRBJ2-1; V: TRBV9; CDR3: CASSVRGGNEQFF; DNA: TGTGCCAGCAGCGTTCGGGGGGGAAATGAGCAGTTCTTC
size: once; D: -; length: 13; J: TRBJ2-7; V: TRBV5-8; CDR3: CASSLGQSYEQYF; DNA: TGTGCCAGCAGCTTGGGACAGTCCTACGAGCAGTACTTC
size: -; D: TRBD1; length: 14; J: TRBJ1-2; V: TRBV28; CDR3: CASSRQGTLGGYTF; DNA: TGTGCCAGCAGTCGACAGGGAACGTTAGGTGGCTACACCTTC
size: -; D: -; length: 17; J: TRBJ2-6; V: TRBV6-2/TRBV6-3; CDR3: CASSYNLDRTGANVLTF; DNA: TGTGCCAGCAGTTATAATTTGGACAGAACTGGGGCCAACGTCCTGACTTTC
size: -; D: TRBD1; length: 16; J: TRBJ2-3; V: TRBV29-1; CDR3: CSVEGRQGVKRDTQYF; DNA: TGCAGCGTTGAAGGTCGACAGGGGGTAAAGAGGGATACGCAGTATTTT
size: -; D: TRBD1; length: 14; J: TRBJ2-3; V: TRBV7-3; CDR3: CASSRGQGADTQYF; DNA: TGTGCCAGCAGCCGGGGACAGGGTGCAGATACGCAGTATTTT
size: -; D: TRBD1; length: 15; J: TRBJ2-7; V: TRBV19; CDR3: CASSLRDRGSYEQYF; DNA: TGTGCCAGTAGTTTACGGGACAGGGGTTCCTACGAGCAGTACTTC
size: -; D: -; length: 16; J: TRBJ2-2; V: TRBV30; CDR3: CAWSALGQVGYGELFF; DNA: TGTGCCTGGAGTGCCCTAGGTCAAGTGGGTTACGGGGAGCTGTTTTTT
size: -; D: TRBD1; length: 15; J: TRBJ2-1; V: TRBV15; CDR3: CATSKASQGANEQFF; DNA: TGTGCCACCAGCAAAGCATCACAGGGGGCGAATGAGCAGTTCTTC
size: medium-sized; D: -; length: 19; J: TRBJ1-5; V: TRBV21-1; CDR3: CASSKPLSSRDRVNQPQHF; DNA: TGTGCCAGCAGCAAACCCCTATCTTCCCGGGACAGGGTCAATCAGCCCCAGCATTTT
size: few; D: -; length: 15; J: TRBJ2-2; V: TRBV5-4; CDR3: CASSPDFRNTGELFF; DNA: TGTGCCAGCAGCCCTGACTTCCGGAACACCGGGGAGCTGTTTTTT
size: -; D: -; length: 17; J: TRBJ1-6; V: TRBV30; CDR3: CAWSVPRGDIGNSPLHF; DNA: TGTGCCTGGAGTGTACCCAGAGGGGACATCGGAAATTCACCCCTCCACTTT
size: -; D: -; length: 16; J: TRBJ2-3; V: TRBV19; CDR3: CASSYAGSGPTDTQYF; DNA: TGTGCCAGTAGCTACGCTGGGTCAGGGCCCACAGATACGCAGTATTTT
size: -; D: -; length: 15; J: TRBJ2-7; V: TRBV27; CDR3: CASSFFGQGSYEQYF; DNA: -
size: -; D: TRBD2; length: 15; J: TRBJ2-3; V: TRBV29-1; CDR3: CSVEVRTSGTDTQYF; DNA: TGCAGCGTTGAAGTTCGGACTAGCGGCACAGATACGCAGTATTTT
size: -; D: -; length: 16; J: TRBJ2-7; V: TRBV7-8; CDR3: CASSPLRLARRVEQYF; DNA: TGTGCCAGCAGCCCGCTCCGGCTAGCAAGAAGGGTCGAGCAGTACTTC
size: -; D: -; length: 15; J: TRBJ2-3; V: TRBV7-2; CDR3: CASSPRGLHTDTQYF; DNA: TGTGCCAGCAGCCCACGGGGATTACACACAGATACGCAGTATTTT
size: -; D: -; length: 15; J: TRBJ2-7; V: TRBV9; CDR3: CASSDGTLVTYEQYF; DNA: TGTGCCAGCAGCGATGGTACTCTGGTAACCTACGAGCAGTACTTC
size: -; D: TRBD2; length: 16; J: TRBJ2-2; V: TRBV30; CDR3: CAWSVSASGLTGELFF; DNA: TGTGCCTGGAGTGTATCGGCTAGCGGACTAACCGGGGAGCTGTTTTTT
size: once; D: TRBD2; length: 16; J: TRBJ2-5; V: TRBV7-9; CDR3: CASSLVPAGDGETQYF; DNA: TGTGCCAGCAGCTTAGTTCCAGCGGGAGATGGGGAGACCCAGTACTTC
size: -; D: -; length: 19; J: TRBJ2-3; V: TRBV21-1; CDR3: CASSKGESGSPRGTDTQYF; DNA: TGTGCCAGCAGCAAAGGGGAAAGCGGGAGTCCCCGGGGCACAGATACGCAGTATTTT
size: -; D: -; length: 15; J: TRBJ2-2; V: TRBV30; CDR3: CACHPTGGNTGELFF; DNA: TGTGCCTGCCATCCGACCGGGGGGAACACCGGGGAGCTGTTTTTT
size: -; D: -; length: 15; J: TRBJ1-6; V: TRBV2; CDR3: CASSLLGPQGSPLHF; DNA: TGTGCCAGCAGTTTGCTAGGTCCCCAGGGGTCACCCCTCCACTTT
size: -; D: TRBD2; length: 16; J: TRBJ2-1; V: TRBV6-2/TRBV6-3; CDR3: CASSYRGLAGRYEQFF; DNA: TGTGCCAGCAGTTACCGCGGCCTAGCGGGAAGGTATGAGCAGTTCTTC
size: -; D: -; length: 14; J: TRBJ2-2; V: TRBV5-4; CDR3: CASSVWTEHRELFF; DNA: TGTGCCAGCAGCGTCTGGACAGAACACCGGGAGCTGTTTTTT
size: few; D: TRBD1; length: 22; J: TRBJ1-3; V: TRBV9; CDR3: CASSVTTLTPGQSSLGGNTIYF; DNA: TGTGCCAGCAGCGTGACAACACTTACTCCGGGACAGTCTAGTCTGGGTGGAAACACCATATATTTT
size: -; D: -; length: 13; J: TRBJ1-1; V: TRBV7-2; CDR3: CASSLSVNTEAFF; DNA: TGTGCCAGCAGCCTCTCAGTTAACACTGAAGCTTTCTTT
size: -; D: TRBD2; length: 21; J: TRBJ2-7; V: TRBV27; CDR3: CASSSLTTGGTGEGRSYEQYF; DNA: TGTGCCAGCAGTTCCTTAACCACGGGGGGTACAGGTGAGGGTAGGTCCTACGAGCAGTACTTC
size: -; D: -; length: 14; J: TRBJ1-1; V: TRBV28; CDR3: CASTLGGARAEAFF; DNA: TGTGCCAGCACCCTAGGGGGGGCTCGGGCTGAAGCTTTCTTT
size: few; D: TRBD1; length: 16; J: TRBJ1-4; V: TRBV14; CDR3: CASSQTTGAANEKLFF; DNA: TGTGCCAGCAGCCAAACAACAGGGGCCGCTAATGAAAAACTGTTTTTT
size: -; D: TRBD1; length: 12; J: TRBJ1-1; V: TRBV25-1; CDR3: CASSDRVAEAFF; DNA: TGTGCCAGCAGCGACAGGGTAGCTGAAGCTTTCTTT
size: -; D: -; length: 13; J: TRBJ2-7; V: TRBV5-5; CDR3: CASSLRDNYEQYF; DNA: TGTGCCAGCAGCTTGAGGGACAACTACGAGCAGTACTTC
size: once; D: -; length: 13; J: TRBJ1-4; V: TRBV6-5; CDR3: CASSSLTTEKLFF; DNA: TGTGCCAGCAGCAGCTTGACTACTGAAAAACTGTTTTTT
size: -; D: TRBD1; length: 15; J: TRBJ1-2; V: TRBV3-1/TRBV3-2; CDR3: CASSQPGQRVYGYTF; DNA: TGTGCCAGCAGCCAACCGGGACAGCGGGTCTATGGCTACACCTTC
size: once; D: -; length: 15; J: TRBJ2-2; V: TRBV10-3; CDR3: CAISESIRNTGELFF; DNA: TGTGCCATCAGTGAGTCGATCAGAAACACCGGGGAGCTGTTTTTT
size: -; D: -; length: 14; J: TRBJ2-5; V: TRBV7-9; CDR3: CASSLALGAETQYF; DNA: TGTGCCAGCAGCTTAGCGCTGGGGGCAGAGACCCAGTACTTC
size: few; D: -; length: 13; J: TRBJ2-7; V: TRBV4-1; CDR3: CASSVAVPYEQYF; DNA: TGCGCCAGCAGTGTAGCGGTCCCCTACGAGCAGTACTTC
size: -; D: TRBD1; length: 15; J: TRBJ1-2; V: TRBV3-1/TRBV3-2; CDR3: CTSSQTTGGDYGYTF; DNA: TGTACCAGCAGCCAAACTACAGGGGGCGACTATGGCTACACCTTC
size: -; D: -; length: 13; J: TRBJ2-5; V: TRBV7-7; CDR3: CASSLGHRETQYF; DNA: TGTGCTAGCAGCCTGGGACATCGAGAGACCCAGTACTTC
size: -; D: TRBD2; length: 19; J: TRBJ2-3; V: TRBV27; CDR3: CASSSPGLAGGPTTDTQYF; DNA: TGTGCCAGCAGTTCACCGGGACTAGCGGGAGGGCCTACCACAGATACGCAGTATTTT
size: -; D: TRBD1; length: 13; J: TRBJ2-7; V: TRBV3-1/TRBV3-2; CDR3: CASSQLDRGEQYF; DNA: TGTGCCAGCAGCCAATTAGACAGGGGCGAGCAGTACTTC